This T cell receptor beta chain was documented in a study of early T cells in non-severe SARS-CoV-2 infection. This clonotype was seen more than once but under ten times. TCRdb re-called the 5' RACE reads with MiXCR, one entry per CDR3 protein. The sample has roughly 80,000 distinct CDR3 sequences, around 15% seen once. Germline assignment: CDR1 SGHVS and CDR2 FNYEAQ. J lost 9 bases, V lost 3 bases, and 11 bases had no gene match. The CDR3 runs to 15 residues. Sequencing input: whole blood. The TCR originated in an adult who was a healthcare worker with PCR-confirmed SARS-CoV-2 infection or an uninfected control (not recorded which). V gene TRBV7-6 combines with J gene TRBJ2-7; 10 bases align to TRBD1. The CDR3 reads CASSFLRGQGMPQYF. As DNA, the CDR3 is TGTGCCAGCAGCTTCTTGAGGGGACAGGGGATGCCGCAGTACTTC.